A selection of T cell receptor beta chains follows, all from one sample in a study of regulatory T cells in long-lasting Graves disease. Each CDR3 protein is one row after TCRdb ran MiXCR on the multiplex PCR reads. Of 350,000 to 550,000 distinct CDR3 sequences listed, 13% to 15% are singletons. These data are also associated with another study on T cells in Graves' hyperthyroidism and ophthalmopathy.

Specimen: peripheral blood mononuclear cells (PBMCs), collected at new diagnosis, from a patient treated with antithyroid drugs. These receptors originate from a woman between 45 and 60 years old with Graves disease. Both conserved end residues are part of each CDR3. The D gene is left open where the match is weak. A clone size is listed for some rows: how often the clone was seen (once, few, many), or a class if it is expanded.

J gene,clone size,D gene,V gene,CDR3 protein,CDR3 DNA
TRBJ2-3,few,NA,TRBV10-3,CAIRAAGRTDTQYF,TGTGCCATCAGGGCGGCTGGGCGCACAGATACGCAGTATTTT
TRBJ1-2,NA,NA,TRBV29-1,CSVTGLGYGYTF,TGCAGCGTAACAGGTTTAGGCTATGGCTACACCTTC
TRBJ2-7,many,NA,TRBV7-9,CASTSDTLYEQYF,TGTGCCAGCACTTCGGACACCCTCTACGAGCAGTACTTC
TRBJ1-4,few,NA,TRBV6-2/TRBV6-3,CASSTGFINEKLFF,TGTGCCAGCAGTACAGGGTTCATTAATGAAAAACTGTTTTTT
TRBJ2-7,many,NA,TRBV28,CASSFQGMGEQYF,TGTGCCAGCAGTTTCCAGGGAATGGGCGAGCAGTACTTC
TRBJ2-2,many,NA,TRBV18,CASSPGEDGELFF,TGTGCCAGCTCACCCGGGGAAGACGGGGAGCTGTTTTTT
TRBJ1-1,many,NA,TRBV20-1,CSASRRDTEAFF,TGCAGTGCTAGCCGCAGGGACACTGAAGCTTTCTTT
TRBJ2-5,few,NA,TRBV19,CATTSYQETQYF,TGTGCCACTACTTCTTACCAAGAGACCCAGTACTTC
TRBJ2-1,NA,TRBD2,TRBV9,CVSSSRPTSGSHNEQFF,TGTGTCAGCAGCTCACGACCGACTAGCGGGAGCCACAATGAGCAGTTCTTC
TRBJ2-5,many,NA,TRBV3-1,CASSPTHQETQYF,TGTGCCAGCAGTCCGACACACCAAGAGACCCAGTACTTC
TRBJ2-1,few,NA,TRBV5-6,CASSTLGGGDRAELADYNEQFF,TGTGCCAGCAGCACCCTTGGAGGGGGGGACAGGGCCGAACTAGCGGACTACAATGAGCAGTTCTTC
TRBJ2-7,many,NA,TRBV28,CASSSPTGAYEQYF,TGTGCCAGCAGTTCACCAACAGGTGCCTACGAGCAGTACTTC
TRBJ1-4,many,TRBD1,TRBV10-1,CASSYRGTVNEKLFF,TGTGCCAGCAGTTACAGGGGGACAGTTAATGAAAAACTGTTTTTT
TRBJ2-5,many,NA,TRBV30,CAWSVHRGETQYF,TGTGCCTGGAGTGTACATAGAGGGGAGACCCAGTACTTC
TRBJ2-6,NA,NA,TRBV29-1,CSVDENGANVLTF,TGCAGCGTTGATGAAAATGGGGCCAACGTCCTGACTTTC
TRBJ2-3,many,TRBD2,TRBV18,CASSPPAGGPTDTQYF,TGTGCCAGCTCACCACCAGCGGGAGGGCCCACAGATACGCAGTATTTT
TRBJ2-7,many,TRBD2,TRBV28,CASSFYGLAGGRSYEQYF,TGTGCCAGCAGCTTCTACGGACTAGCGGGAGGACGGTCCTACGAGCAGTACTTC
TRBJ2-3,NA,TRBD1,TRBV9,CASSVAGTGLSDTQYF,TGTGCCAGCAGCGTCGCCGGGACAGGGTTATCAGATACGCAGTATTTT
TRBJ2-5,few,TRBD1,TRBV2,CASSERGQGSETQYF,TGTGCCAGCAGTGAAAGGGGACAGGGGAGCGAGACCCAGTACTTC
TRBJ2-5,many,TRBD2,TRBV2,CASSEGTSGVETQYF,TGTGCCAGCAGTGAAGGGACTAGCGGGGTAGAGACCCAGTACTTC
TRBJ2-7,NA,TRBD1,TRBV4-1,CASSQGTGVSYEQYF,TGCGCCAGCAGCCAAGGGACAGGGGTCTCCTACGAGCAGTACTTC
TRBJ2-5,NA,NA,TRBV6-1,CASSTIRVETQYF,TGTGCCAGCAGTACCATCAGGGTGGAGACCCAGTACTTC
TRBJ2-5,NA,NA,TRBV5-8,CASSLAGEANPIQETQYF,TGTGCCAGCAGCTTGGCCGGGGAGGCGAACCCCATCCAAGAGACCCAGTACTTC
TRBJ1-1,many,NA,TRBV12-3/TRBV12-4,CASSLGGGRNTEAFF,TGTGCCAGCAGTCTAGGAGGGGGAAGGAACACTGAAGCTTTCTTT
TRBJ2-7,few,NA,TRBV10-3,CAIRKDSSYEQYF,TGTGCCATCAGGAAGGACAGCTCCTACGAGCAGTACTTC
TRBJ1-1,few,NA,TRBV5-6,CASSLASLNTEAFF,TGTGCCAGCAGCTTAGCCAGTCTCAACACTGAAGCTTTCTTT
TRBJ2-6,many,TRBD1,TRBV28,CASSLGRGTGGSGANVLTF,TGTGCCAGCAGTTTGGGACGGGGGACAGGGGGTTCAGGGGCCAACGTCCTGACTTTC
TRBJ1-1,many,NA,TRBV11-2,CASSSDSTEAFF,TGTGCCAGCAGCTCCGACAGCACTGAAGCTTTCTTT
TRBJ2-7,many,TRBD1,TRBV13,CASSPPGQSSYEQYF,TGTGCCAGCAGCCCGCCGGGACAGAGCTCCTACGAGCAGTACTTC
TRBJ2-5,few,TRBD1,TRBV6-1,CASTKGTGKSETQYF,TGTGCCAGCACCAAAGGGACAGGGAAGTCGGAGACCCAGTACTTC
TRBJ2-3,many,TRBD2,TRBV7-2,CASSRLAVGTDTQYF,TGTGCCAGCAGCAGACTAGCCGTGGGCACAGATACGCAGTATTTT